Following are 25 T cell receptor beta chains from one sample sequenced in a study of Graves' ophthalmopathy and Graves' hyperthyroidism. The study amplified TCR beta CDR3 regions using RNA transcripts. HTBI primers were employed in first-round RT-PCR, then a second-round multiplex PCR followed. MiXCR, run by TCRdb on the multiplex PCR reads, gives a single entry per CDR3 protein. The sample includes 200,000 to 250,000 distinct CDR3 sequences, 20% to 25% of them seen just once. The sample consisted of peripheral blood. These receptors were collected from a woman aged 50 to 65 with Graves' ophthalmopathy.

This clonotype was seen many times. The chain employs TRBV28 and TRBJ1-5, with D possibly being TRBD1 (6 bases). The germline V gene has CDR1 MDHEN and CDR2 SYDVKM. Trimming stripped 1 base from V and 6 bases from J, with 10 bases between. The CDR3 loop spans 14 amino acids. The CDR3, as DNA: TGTGCCAGCAGTTTATTACAGGGTAGTCAGCCCCAGCATTTT. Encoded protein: CASSLLQGSQPQHF.

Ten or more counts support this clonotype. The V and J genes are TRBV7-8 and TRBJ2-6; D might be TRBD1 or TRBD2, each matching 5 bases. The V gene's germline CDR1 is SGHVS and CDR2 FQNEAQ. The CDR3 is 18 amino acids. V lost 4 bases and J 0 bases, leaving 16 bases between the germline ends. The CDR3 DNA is TGTGCCAGCAGCTCCGGGACCCTAGTCGGCTCTGGGGCCAACGTCCTGACTTTC. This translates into CASSSGTLVGSGANVLTF. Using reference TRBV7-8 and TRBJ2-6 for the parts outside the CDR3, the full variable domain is GAGVSQSPRYKVAKRGQDVALRCDPISGHVSLFWYQQALGQGPEFLTYFQNEAQLDKSGLPSDRFFAERPEGSVSTLKIQRTQQEDSAVYLCASSSGTLVGSGANVLTFGAGSRLTVL.

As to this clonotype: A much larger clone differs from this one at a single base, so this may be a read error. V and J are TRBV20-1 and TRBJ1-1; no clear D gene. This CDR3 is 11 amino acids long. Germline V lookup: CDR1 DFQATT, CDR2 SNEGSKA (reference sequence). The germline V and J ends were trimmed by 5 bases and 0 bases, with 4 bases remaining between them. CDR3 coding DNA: TGCAGTGCTTATGTGAACACTGAAGCTTTCTTT. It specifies CSAYVNTEAFF.

The CDR3 loop is CATKGQGAHEQYF. CDR3 DNA: TGTGCCACCAAGGGACAGGGGGCCCACGAGCAGTACTTC. The genes are TRBV27 and TRBJ2-7; 12 bases map to TRBD1. With V trimmed by 10 bases and J by 5 bases, 6 bases remained unmatched. The CDR3 sequence is 13 residues long. The germline CDR1 and CDR2 sequences are MNHEY and SMNVEV (reference sequence).

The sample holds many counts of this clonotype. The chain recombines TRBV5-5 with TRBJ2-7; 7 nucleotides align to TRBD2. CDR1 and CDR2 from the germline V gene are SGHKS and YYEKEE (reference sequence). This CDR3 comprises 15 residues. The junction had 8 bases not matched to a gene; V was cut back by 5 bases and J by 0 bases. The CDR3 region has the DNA TGTGCCAGCAGTTCCGGGAGGACGGGCTCCTACGAGCAGTACTTC. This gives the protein CASSSGRTGSYEQYF.

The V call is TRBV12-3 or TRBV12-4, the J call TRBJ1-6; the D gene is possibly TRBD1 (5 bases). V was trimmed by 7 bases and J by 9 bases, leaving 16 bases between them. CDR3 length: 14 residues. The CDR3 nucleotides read TGTGCCAGCACCGTAACTGGGGACGGTTCACCCCTCCACTTT. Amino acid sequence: CASTVTGDGSPLHF.

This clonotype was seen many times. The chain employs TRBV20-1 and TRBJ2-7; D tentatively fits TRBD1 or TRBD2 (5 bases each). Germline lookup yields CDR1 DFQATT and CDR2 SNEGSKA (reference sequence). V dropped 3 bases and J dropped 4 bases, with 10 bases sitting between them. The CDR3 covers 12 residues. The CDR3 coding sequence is TGCAGTGCTAGGGGGGATCTTTACGAGCAGTACTTC. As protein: CSARGDLYEQYF.

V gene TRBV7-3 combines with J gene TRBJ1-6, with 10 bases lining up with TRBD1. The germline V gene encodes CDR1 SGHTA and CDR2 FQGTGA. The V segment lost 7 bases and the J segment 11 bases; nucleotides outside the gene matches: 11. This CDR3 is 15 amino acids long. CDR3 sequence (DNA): TGTGCCAGCATCCCATTCGACAGGGGGCGCGCACCCCTCCACTTT. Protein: CASIPFDRGRAPLHF.

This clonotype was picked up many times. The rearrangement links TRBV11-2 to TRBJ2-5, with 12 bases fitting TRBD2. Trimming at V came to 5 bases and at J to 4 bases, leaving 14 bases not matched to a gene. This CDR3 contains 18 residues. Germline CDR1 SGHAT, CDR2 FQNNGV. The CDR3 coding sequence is TGTGCCAGCAGCAATAGTAGGGGATCACTAGCGGGAGGAGAGACCCAGTACTTC. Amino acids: CASSNSRGSLAGGETQYF.

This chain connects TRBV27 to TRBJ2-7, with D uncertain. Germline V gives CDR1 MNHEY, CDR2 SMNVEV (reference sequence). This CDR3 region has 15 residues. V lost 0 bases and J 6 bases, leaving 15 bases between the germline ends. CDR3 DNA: TGTGCCAGCAGTTTATCGTTGGCCCGGATGACCGAGCAGTACTTC. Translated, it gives CASSLSLARMTEQYF.

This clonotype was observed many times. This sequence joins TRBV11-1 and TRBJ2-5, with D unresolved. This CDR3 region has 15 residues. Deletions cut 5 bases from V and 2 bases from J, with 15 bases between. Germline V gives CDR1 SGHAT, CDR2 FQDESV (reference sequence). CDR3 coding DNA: TGTGCCAGCAGCCGAAACCCAAACGAACAAGAGACCCAGTACTTC. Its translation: CASSRNPNEQETQYF.

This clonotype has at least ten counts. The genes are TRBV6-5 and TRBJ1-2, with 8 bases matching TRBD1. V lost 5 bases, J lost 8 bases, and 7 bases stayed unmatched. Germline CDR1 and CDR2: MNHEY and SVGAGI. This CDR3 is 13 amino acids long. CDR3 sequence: CASSMGQAGGYTF. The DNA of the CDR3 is TGTGCCAGCAGTATGGGACAGGCGGGGGGCTACACCTTC.

The CDR3 region is CSAITLAGWYEQYF. The CDR3 coding sequence is TGCAGTGCTATTACCCTAGCGGGGTGGTACGAGCAGTACTTC. The chain has TRBV20-1 and TRBJ2-7; 9 bases are a match to TRBD2. CDR3 length: 14 amino acids. Germline assignment: CDR1 DFQATT and CDR2 SNEGSKA (reference sequence). V gave up 4 bases and J gave up 4 bases; unmatched junction bases: 8.

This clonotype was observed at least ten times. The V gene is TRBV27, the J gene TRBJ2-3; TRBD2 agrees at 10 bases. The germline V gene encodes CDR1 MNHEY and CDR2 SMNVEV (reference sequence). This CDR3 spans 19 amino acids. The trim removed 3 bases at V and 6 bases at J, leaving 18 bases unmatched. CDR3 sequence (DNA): TGTGCCAGCAGTTTCTCTCCCAGCGGGAGGGCTGGAGGTGGGGATACGCAGTATTTT. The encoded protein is CASSFSPSGRAGGGDTQYF.

The CDR3 loop is CSVEYSGRSYEQYF. CDR3 coding DNA: TGCAGCGTTGAGTATAGCGGGAGGAGCTACGAGCAGTACTTC. J is TRBJ2-7 and V is TRBV29-1, with 10 bases identical to TRBD2. The CDR3 length is 14 residues. J was trimmed by 3 bases and V by 3 bases; bases with no gene match: 5. Looked up from germline, CDR1 is SQVTM and CDR2 is ANQGSEA.

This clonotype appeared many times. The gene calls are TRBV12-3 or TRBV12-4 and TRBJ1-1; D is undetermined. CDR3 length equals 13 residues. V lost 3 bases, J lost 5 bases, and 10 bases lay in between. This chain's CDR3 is CASSLRGQTEAFF. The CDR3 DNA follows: TGTGCCAGCAGTTTGCGAGGGCAGACTGAAGCTTTCTTT.

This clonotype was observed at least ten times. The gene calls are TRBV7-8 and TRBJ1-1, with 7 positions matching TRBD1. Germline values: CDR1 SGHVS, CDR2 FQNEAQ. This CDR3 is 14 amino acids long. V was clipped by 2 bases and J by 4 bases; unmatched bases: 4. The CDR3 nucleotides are TGTGCCAGCAGCTTAAAAGGGGGCGGCACTGAAGCTTTCTTT. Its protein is CASSLKGGGTEAFF.

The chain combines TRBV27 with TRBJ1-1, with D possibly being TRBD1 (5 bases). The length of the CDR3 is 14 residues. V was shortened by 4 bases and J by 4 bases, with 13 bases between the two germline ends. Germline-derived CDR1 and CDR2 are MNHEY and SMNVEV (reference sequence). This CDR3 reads CASSYSGGTTEAFF. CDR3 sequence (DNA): TGTGCCAGCAGTTACTCCGGGGGGACCACTGAAGCTTTCTTT.

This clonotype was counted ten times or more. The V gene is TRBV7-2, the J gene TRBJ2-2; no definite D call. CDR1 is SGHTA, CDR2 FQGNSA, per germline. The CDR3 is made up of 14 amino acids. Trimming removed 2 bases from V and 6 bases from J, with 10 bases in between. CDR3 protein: CASSLRPVAGELFF. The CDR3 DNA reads TGTGCCAGCAGCTTACGGCCAGTTGCCGGGGAGCTGTTTTTT.

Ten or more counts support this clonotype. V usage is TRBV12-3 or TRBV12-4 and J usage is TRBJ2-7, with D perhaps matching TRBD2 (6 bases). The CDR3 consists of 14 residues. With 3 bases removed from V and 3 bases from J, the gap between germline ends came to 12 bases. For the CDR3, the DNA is TGTGCCAGCAGTTTCGGGGGTGCTTACTACGAGCAGTACTTC. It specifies CASSFGGAYYEQYF.

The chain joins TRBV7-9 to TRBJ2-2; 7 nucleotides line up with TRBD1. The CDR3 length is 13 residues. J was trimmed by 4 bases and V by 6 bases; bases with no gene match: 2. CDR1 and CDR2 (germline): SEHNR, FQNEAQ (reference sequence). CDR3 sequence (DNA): TGTGCCAGCAGTAGGGACAGCACCGGGGAGCTGTTTTTT. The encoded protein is CASSRDSTGELFF.

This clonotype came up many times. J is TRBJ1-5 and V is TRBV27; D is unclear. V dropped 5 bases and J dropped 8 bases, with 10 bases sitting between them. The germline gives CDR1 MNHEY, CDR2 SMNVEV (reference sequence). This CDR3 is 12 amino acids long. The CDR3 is CASSVGQEPQHF. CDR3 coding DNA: TGTGCCAGCAGTGTAGGGCAGGAGCCCCAGCATTTT.

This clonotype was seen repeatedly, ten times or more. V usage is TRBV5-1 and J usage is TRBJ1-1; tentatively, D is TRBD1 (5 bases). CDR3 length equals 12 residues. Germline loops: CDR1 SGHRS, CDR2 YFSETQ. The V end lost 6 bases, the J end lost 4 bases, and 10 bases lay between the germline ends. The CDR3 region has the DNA TGCGCCAGCACGGGGACCGGCACTGAAGCTTTCTTT. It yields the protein CASTGTGTEAFF.

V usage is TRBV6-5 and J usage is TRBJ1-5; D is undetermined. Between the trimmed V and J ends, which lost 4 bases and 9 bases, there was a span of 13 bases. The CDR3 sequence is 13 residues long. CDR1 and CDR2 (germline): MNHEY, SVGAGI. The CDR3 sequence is CASSLDREWPQHF. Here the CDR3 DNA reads TGTGCCAGCAGTTTGGACCGGGAGTGGCCCCAGCATTTT.

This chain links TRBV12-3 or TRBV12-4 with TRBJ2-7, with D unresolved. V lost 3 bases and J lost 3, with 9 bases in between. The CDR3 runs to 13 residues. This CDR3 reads CASSFGQNYEQYF. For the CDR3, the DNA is TGTGCCAGCAGTTTTGGGCAGAACTACGAGCAGTACTTC.